This T cell receptor (beta chain) derives from a study of beta chain features in type 1 diabetes. Study context: Across every sample, roughly 100 million sorted cells were examined in total. Findings of the study overall: A pattern of fewer insertions and more deletions at VDJ junctions was seen in type 1 diabetes patients. The naive, central memory and Treg TCRB repertoires showed an apparent similarity that was greater among patients than among healthy donors.

cDNA synthesis used the whole RNA isolate, giving expressed TCRB sequences. Measured with immunoSEQ multiplex PCR; TCRdb has only the in-frame clones, and not every one. The sample holds roughly 170,000 clones, approximately 13% seen once. Notes on this clone: Its antigen remains unknown.

The TCR comes from a woman aged 18 to 35 in good health. The sample taken for sequencing was central memory CD4+ T cells from blood.

In nucleotides, the CDR3 is TGTGCCAGCAGCCAAGGACAGGGGGGCTCTGGGGCCAACGTCCTGACTTTC. Amino acids: CASSQGQGGSGANVLTF. The chain couples TRBV4-2 to TRBJ2-6; the match to TRBD1 covers 9 bases. Trimming took 1 base from V and 0 from J; bases not matched to a gene: 1. Germline V lookup: CDR1 LGHNA, CDR2 YNFKEQ. The CDR3 is 17 residues long.